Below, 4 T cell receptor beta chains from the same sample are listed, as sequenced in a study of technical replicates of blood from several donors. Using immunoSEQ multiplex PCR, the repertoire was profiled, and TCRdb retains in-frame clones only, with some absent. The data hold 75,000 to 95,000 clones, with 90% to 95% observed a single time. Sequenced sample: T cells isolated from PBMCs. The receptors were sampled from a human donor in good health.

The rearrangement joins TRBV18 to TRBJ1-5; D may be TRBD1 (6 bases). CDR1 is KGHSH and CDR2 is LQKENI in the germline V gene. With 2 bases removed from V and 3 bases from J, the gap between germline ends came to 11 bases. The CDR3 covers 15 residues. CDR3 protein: CASSPSTGHNQPQHF. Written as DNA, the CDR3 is TGTGCCAGCTCACCAAGCACGGGACACAATCAGCCCCAGCATTTT. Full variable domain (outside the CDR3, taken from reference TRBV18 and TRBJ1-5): NAGVMQNPRHLVRRRGQEARLRCSPMKGHSHVYWYRQLPEEGLKFMVYLQKENIIDESGMPKERFSAEFPKEGPSILRIQQVVRGDSAAYFCASSPSTGHNQPQHFGDGTRLSIL.

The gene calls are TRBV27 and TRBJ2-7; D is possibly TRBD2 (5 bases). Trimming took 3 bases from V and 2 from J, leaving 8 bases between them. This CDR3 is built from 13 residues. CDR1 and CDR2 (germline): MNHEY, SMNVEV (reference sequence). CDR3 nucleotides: TGTGCCAGCAGTTTTCGGGGAACCTACGAGCAGTACTTC. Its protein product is CASSFRGTYEQYF.

The CDR3 region is CASSLSYRSTDTQYF. CDR3 DNA: TGTGCCAGCAGCTTATCCTACCGAAGCACAGATACGCAGTATTTT. This chain connects TRBV7-2 to TRBJ2-3; D is unresolved. The germline V gene encodes CDR1 SGHTA and CDR2 FQGNSA. This CDR3 is built from 15 residues. The V gene lost 2 bases and the J gene lost 0 bases, with 9 bases spanning the gap.

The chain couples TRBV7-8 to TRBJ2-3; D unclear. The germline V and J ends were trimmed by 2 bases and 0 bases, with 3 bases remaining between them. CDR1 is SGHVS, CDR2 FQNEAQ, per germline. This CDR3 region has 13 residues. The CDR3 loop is CASSLPSTDTQYF. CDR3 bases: TGTGCCAGCAGCTTACCTAGCACAGATACGCAGTATTTT.